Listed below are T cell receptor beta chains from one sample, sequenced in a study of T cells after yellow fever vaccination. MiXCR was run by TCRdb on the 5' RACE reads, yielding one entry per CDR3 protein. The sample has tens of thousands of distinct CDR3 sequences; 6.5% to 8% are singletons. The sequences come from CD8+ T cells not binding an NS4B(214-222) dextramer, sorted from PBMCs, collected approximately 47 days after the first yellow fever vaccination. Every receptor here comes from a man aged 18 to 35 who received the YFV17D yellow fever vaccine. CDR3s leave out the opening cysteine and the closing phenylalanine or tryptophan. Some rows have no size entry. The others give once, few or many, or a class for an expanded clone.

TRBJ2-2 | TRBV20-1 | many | SAGGVTGELF
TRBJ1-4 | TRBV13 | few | ASTAGGEKLF
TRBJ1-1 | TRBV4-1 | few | ASSQDGSEAF
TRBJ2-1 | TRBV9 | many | ASSGGATYNEQF
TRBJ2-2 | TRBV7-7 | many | ASSLYPKTGGTGELF
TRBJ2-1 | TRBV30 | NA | AWAMGGDEQF
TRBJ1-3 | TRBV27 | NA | ASSLGKGPGNTIY
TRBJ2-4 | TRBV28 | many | ASKTAKNIQY
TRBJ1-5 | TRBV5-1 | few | ASSLGPMNQPQH
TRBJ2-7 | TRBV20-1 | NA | SARLGEGASYEQY
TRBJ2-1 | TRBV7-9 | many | ASTGASYNEQF
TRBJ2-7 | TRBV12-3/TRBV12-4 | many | ASSLDGTGDEQY
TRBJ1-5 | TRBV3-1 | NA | ASSRGGLGNQPQH
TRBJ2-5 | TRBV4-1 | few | ASSQEGLAGAREETQY
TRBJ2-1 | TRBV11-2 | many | AIGGRVGSYNEQF
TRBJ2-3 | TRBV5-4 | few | ASSWTGDEGTQY
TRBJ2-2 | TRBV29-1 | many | SVTDANTGELF
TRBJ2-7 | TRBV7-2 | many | ASSLSTADDYEQY
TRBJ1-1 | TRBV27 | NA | ASSSGWTGQIANTEAF
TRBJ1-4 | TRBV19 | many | ASSIAGIGSEKLF
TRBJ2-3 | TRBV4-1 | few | ASSLHRELGDTQY
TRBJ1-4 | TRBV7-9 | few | ASSPPNVGLNEKLF
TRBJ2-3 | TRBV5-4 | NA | ASSSPGAVGDTQY
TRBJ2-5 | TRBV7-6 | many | ASSLDFREQETQY
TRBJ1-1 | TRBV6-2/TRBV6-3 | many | ASSYSDLMGATEAF
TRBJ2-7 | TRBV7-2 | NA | ASSLDPGLDYEQY
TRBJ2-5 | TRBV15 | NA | ATSTYLAGDPEGTQY
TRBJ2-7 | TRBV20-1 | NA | SARVTGTASYEQY
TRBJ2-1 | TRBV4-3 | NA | ASSQDPLGLAGVVEQF
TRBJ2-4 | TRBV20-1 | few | SARTGLGNIQY